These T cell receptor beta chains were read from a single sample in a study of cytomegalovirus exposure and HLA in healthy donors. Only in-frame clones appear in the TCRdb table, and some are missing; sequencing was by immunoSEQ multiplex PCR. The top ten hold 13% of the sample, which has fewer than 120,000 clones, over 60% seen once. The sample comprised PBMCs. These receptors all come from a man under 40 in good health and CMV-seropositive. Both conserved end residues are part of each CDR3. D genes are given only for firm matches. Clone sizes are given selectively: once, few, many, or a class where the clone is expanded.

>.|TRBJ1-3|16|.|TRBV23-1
TGCGCCAGCAGTCAATCCGAGAATCACTCTGGAAACACCATATATTTT
CASSQSENHSGNTIYF
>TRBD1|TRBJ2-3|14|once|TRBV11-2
TGTGCCAGCAGCCAGGACAGGGTCACAGATACGCAGTATTTT
CASSQDRVTDTQYF
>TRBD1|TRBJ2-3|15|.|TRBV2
TGTGCCAGCAGTGATCAGGGGGCTGGCACAGATACGCAGTATTTT
CASSDQGAGTDTQYF
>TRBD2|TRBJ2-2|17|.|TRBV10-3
TGTGCCATCACTCCACTAGCGGGGGACACGAACACCGGGGAGCTGTTTTTT
CAITPLAGDTNTGELFF
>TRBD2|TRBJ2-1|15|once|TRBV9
TGTGCCAGCAGCCCACGGCTAGCGGGGGGACGCGAGCAGTTCTTC
CASSPRLAGGREQFF
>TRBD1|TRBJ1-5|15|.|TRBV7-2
TGTGCCAGCAGCTCCCGACAGGGCAGCAATCAGCCCCAGCATTTT
CASSSRQGSNQPQHF
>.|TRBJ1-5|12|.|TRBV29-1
TGCAGCCCAACCTATAGCAATCAGCCCCAGCATTTT
CSPTYSNQPQHF
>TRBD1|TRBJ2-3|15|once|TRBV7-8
TGTGCCAGCAGCTTGGCGACAGGGCAAACAGATACGCAGTATTTT
CASSLATGQTDTQYF
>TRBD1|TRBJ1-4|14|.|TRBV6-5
TGTGCCAGCAGAGGACAGGGGTCGAATGAAAAACTGTTTTTT
CASRGQGSNEKLFF
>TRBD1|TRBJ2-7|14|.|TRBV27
TGTGCCAGCAGTTTATCGACAGGGTCCTACGAGCAGTACTTC
CASSLSTGSYEQYF
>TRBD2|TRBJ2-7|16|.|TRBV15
TGTGCCACCAGCAGAGTGGTAGCGGGGGGAACTTACGAGCAGTACTTC
CATSRVVAGGTYEQYF
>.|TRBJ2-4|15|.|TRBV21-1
TGTGCCAGCAGCGTTACCGGGACAGGGTCACACATTCAGTACTTC
CASSVTGTGSHIQYF
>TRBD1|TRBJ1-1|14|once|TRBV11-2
TGTGCCAGCAGCTTATCGACAGGGCGACATGAAGCTTTCTTT
CASSLSTGRHEAFF
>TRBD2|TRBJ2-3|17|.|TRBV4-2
TGTGCCAGCAGCCAAGATGGGCTAGCGGGGGCGAGGGATACGCAGTATTTT
CASSQDGLAGARDTQYF
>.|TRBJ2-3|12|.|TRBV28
TGTGCCAGCAGCCCTTCCACAGATACGCAGTATTTT
CASSPSTDTQYF
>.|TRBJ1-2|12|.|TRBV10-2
TGCGCCAGCAGTGATCAGGGAAATGGCTACACCTTC
CASSDQGNGYTF
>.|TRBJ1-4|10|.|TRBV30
TGTGCCTGGGCAGGGGAAAAACTGTTTTTT
CAWAGEKLFF
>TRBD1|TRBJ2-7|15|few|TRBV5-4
TGTGCCAGCAGCTTGGGGACAGGGGGACCCTACGAGCAGTACTTC
CASSLGTGGPYEQYF
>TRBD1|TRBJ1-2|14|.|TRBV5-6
TGTGCCAGCAGCCAGGGACAGGCCGTCTATGGCTACACCTTC
CASSQGQAVYGYTF
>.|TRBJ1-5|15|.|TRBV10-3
TGTGCCATCAGTGCCCGCGGGGATAGCAATCAGCCCCAGCATTTT
CAISARGDSNQPQHF
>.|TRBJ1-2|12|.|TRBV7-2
TGTGCCACAGGAGGGGGGGACTATGGCTACACCTTC
CATGGGDYGYTF
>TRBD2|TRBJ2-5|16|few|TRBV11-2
TGTGCCAGCAGCTACACTAGCGGGGGGCTTGGAGAGACCCAGTACTTC
CASSYTSGGLGETQYF
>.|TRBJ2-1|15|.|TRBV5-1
TGCGCCAGCAGCCTACAGGGTATCTTCTACAATGAGCAGTTCTTC
CASSLQGIFYNEQFF
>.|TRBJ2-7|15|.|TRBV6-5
TGTGCCAGCAGTTCCTTCACGGGGGGCCGGTCGGAGCAGTACTTC
CASSSFTGGRSEQYF
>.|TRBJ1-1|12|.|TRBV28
TGTGCCAGCAGGGACTCGAACACTGAAGCTTTCTTT
CASRDSNTEAFF
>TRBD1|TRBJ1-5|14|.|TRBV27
TGTGCCAGCAGTCCGACAGGGTTCAATCAGCCCCAGCATTTT
CASSPTGFNQPQHF
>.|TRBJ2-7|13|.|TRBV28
TGTGCCAGCTCCGGGACACGGGCCTACGAGCAGTACTTC
CASSGTRAYEQYF